This T cell receptor (beta chain) comes out of a study of cytomegalovirus exposure and HLA in healthy donors. Study observations and caveats: Whilst most TCR sequences proved rare, a subset of public TCRs occurred across many donors. The records held CMV serostatus as the only immune exposure information.

V lost 0 bases and J lost 2, with 8 bases in between. This CDR3 has 14 residues. The germline CDR1 and CDR2 sequences are SGHVS and FNYEAQ. A word on this clone: Antigen specificity is unknown.

Primers included in the PCR were 60 Vbeta and 13 Jbeta primers. Assay used: immunoSEQ multiplex PCR; TCRdb lists only in-frame clones, some missing. The sample has some 190,000 clones; 60% to 80% are singletons. The chain has TRBV7-6 and TRBJ2-7, with D hard to call. The TCR sequence derives from a woman in her twenties or thirties in good health and CMV-seropositive. Sample: PBMCs. This chain's CDR3 is CASSLAAVPYEQYF. Here the CDR3 DNA reads TGTGCCAGCAGCTTAGCGGCCGTTCCCTACGAGCAGTACTTC.